This T cell receptor (beta chain) derives from a study of blood T cell repertoires in COVID-19. Looking at the study overall: Spain, Italy and the United States supplied samples that represented acute and convalescent COVID-19. Sources were T cells, B-cell-depleted T cells, or PBMCs; the material itself was cDNA or gDNA.

Trimming took 4 bases from V and 8 from J, leaving 5 bases between them. This CDR3 spans 10 amino acids. Germline CDR1 and CDR2: SGDLS and YYNGEE. Original processing notes: Nucleated cell counts were estimated from reference gene primer amplification. Using immunoSEQ multiplex PCR, the repertoire was profiled, and TCRdb retains in-frame clones only, with some absent. V, J and clone size reflect that table, while D and trimming were determined from the DNA. The sample yields hundreds of thousands of clones, about 90% seen once. The chain carries TRBV9 and TRBJ2-3; no reliable D call. Sequences were obtained from peripheral blood. This TCR derives from a woman aged 18 to 35 who had recovered from COVID-19. This CDR3 is CASSPSTQYF. The CDR3 DNA reads TGTGCCAGCAGCCCCTCTACGCAGTATTTT.